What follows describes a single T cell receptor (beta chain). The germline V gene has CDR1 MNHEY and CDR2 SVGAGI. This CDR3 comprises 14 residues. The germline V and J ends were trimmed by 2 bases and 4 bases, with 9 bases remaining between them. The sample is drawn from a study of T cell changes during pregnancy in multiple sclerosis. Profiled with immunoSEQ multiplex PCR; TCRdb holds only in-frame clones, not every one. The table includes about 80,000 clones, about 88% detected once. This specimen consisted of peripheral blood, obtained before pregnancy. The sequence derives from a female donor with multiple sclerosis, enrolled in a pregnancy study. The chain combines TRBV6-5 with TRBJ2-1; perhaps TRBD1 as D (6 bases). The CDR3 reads CASSYRQVYNEQFF. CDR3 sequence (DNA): TGTGCCAGCAGTTACCGACAGGTTTACAATGAGCAGTTCTTC.